This TCR beta chain was captured by sequencing in a study of early T cells in non-severe SARS-CoV-2 infection. General study points: Using VDJdb, the matching emphasized anti-spike CD8 responses while missing private and CD4 specificities.

Individually, cDNA molecules had unique molecular identifiers attached to them. MiXCR, run by TCRdb on the 5' RACE reads, gives a single entry per CDR3 protein. The sample contains approximately 58,000 distinct CDR3 sequences, 9% to 15% of which appear only once. Of note for this clonotype: The target antigen is unknown.

The V gene lost 6 bases and the J gene lost 1 base, with 9 bases spanning the gap. CDR1 and CDR2 (germline): MNHEY, SVGAGI. There are 13 residues in the CDR3. The sequencing used whole blood, collected at baseline. The V gene is TRBV6-5, the J gene TRBJ1-1; D ambiguous. The sequence derives from an adult who was a healthcare worker with PCR-confirmed SARS-CoV-2 infection or an uninfected control (not recorded which). The CDR3 DNA is TGTGCCAGCAGGGACCAATGGAACACTGAAGCTTTCTTT. Protein sequence: CASRDQWNTEAFF.